This record looks at one TCR beta chain sequence and its context. Antigen: not known. The data originate from a study of cytomegalovirus exposure and HLA in healthy donors. Study-wide results and limits: Most of the TCR beta V segments (in an earlier analysis) were productive either about 87% or about 30% of the time. The study dropped some indistinguishable V segments, TRBV6-2 and TRBV6-3 among them. In a later analysis, compared with equally common non-associated chains, HLA-associated beta chains were more expanded. Among the CMV-associated chains, three were confirmed in vitro as specific for CMV antigens.

Germline V CDR1 and CDR2: MGHRA, YSYEKL. Trimming took 7 bases from V and 1 from J, leaving 16 bases between them. This CDR3 is built from 15 residues. Primers included in the PCR were 60 Vbeta and 13 Jbeta primers. The assay was immunoSEQ multiplex PCR, and TCRdb's table has in-frame clones only and misses some. The repertoire consists of 130,000 or so clones, with 77% occurring once and the leading ten covering roughly 6%. The sequence was obtained from a young man in good health and CMV-seropositive. V usage is TRBV4-1 and J usage is TRBJ1-1, with a tentative D call TRBD1 (5 bases). The sample was PBMCs. As DNA, the CDR3 is TGCGCCAGCAAAGACCAAGGGGCCGGGAACACTGAAGCTTTCTTT. Protein product: CASKDQGAGNTEAFF.